This TCR beta chain is from a study of CD8 T cells in ankylosing spondylitis. Points from the study as a whole: Earlier reports found some motif variants in synovial fluid and blood in reactive arthritis. Within ankylosing spondylitis blood, a TCR beta motif made up of seven or eight highly homologous variants appeared to be characteristic. Significant enrichment of disease-linked clones was reportedly seen in matched ankylosing spondylitis synovial fluid.

MiXCR, run by TCRdb on the 5' RACE reads, gives a single entry per CDR3 protein. The data hold approximately 400,000 distinct CDR3 sequences, with about 15% observed a single time. This clonotype was seen repeatedly, ten times or more. Its cognate antigen is unknown. The CDR3 is made up of 11 amino acids. With 7 bases removed from V and 1 base from J, the gap between germline ends came to 3 bases. The chain links TRBV12-3 or TRBV12-4 to TRBJ2-3; D call uncertain. Sequences were obtained from blood, either unsorted or a sorted T cell fraction (not recorded which). The source is a male donor with ankylosing spondylitis. CDR3 in DNA: TGTGCCAGCACCCGCACAGATACGCAGTATTTT. It yields the protein CASTRTDTQYF.